Sequencing of this T cell receptor beta chain was carried out in a study of CD4+ T cells in melanoma. Findings of the study overall: In melanoma, neoantigen-specific CD4+ T cells reportedly differed in differentiation state. CD8+ T cell, macrophage and B cell function reportedly correlated with neoantigen-specific CD4+ T cells.

Only in-frame clones appear in the TCRdb table, and some are missing; sequencing was by immunoSEQ multiplex PCR. The sample records some 10,000 clones, just over 65% being singletons. With 2 bases removed from V and 2 bases from J, the gap between germline ends came to 8 bases. Looked up from germline, CDR1 is SGHRS and CDR2 is YFSETQ. The length of the CDR3 is 14 residues. This clone came up once. Antigen unknown. Other DNA sequences in this specimen translate into the identical CDR3. The sequenced sample was cells from a culture (not recorded whether cultured in vitro). The chain employs TRBV5-1 and TRBJ1-5; D is possibly TRBD1 (5 bases). The TCR sequence derives from a human donor with melanoma. This CDR3 reads CASSFQGGNQPQHF. CDR3 DNA: TGCGCCAGCAGCTTCCAGGGTGGCAATCAGCCCCAGCATTTT.